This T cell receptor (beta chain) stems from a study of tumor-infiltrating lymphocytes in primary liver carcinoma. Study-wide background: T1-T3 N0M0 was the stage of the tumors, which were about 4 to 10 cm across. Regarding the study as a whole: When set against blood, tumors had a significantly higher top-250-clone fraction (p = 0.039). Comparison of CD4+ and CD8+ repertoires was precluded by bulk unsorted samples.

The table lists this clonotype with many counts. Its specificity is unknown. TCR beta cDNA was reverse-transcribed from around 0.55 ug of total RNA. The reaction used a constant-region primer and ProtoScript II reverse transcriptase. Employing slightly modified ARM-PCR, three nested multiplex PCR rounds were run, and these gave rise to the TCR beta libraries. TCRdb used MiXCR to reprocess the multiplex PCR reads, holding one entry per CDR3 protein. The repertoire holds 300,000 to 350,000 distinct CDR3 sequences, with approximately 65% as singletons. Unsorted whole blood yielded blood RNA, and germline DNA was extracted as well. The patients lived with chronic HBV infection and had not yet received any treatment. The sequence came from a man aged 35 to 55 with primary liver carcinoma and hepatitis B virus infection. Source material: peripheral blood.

The CDR3 nucleotides read TGTGCCAGCAGTTACGTAGGGGGAGCGAGCGGGGAGCTGTTTTTT. Amino acid sequence: CASSYVGGASGELFF. This rearrangement joins TRBV6-6 to TRBJ2-2, with D possibly matching TRBD1 (6 bases). Trimming took 2 bases from V and 7 from J, leaving 14 bases between them. The CDR3 is made up of 15 amino acids. Germline V gene lookup returns CDR1 MNHNY and CDR2 SVGAGI (reference sequence).